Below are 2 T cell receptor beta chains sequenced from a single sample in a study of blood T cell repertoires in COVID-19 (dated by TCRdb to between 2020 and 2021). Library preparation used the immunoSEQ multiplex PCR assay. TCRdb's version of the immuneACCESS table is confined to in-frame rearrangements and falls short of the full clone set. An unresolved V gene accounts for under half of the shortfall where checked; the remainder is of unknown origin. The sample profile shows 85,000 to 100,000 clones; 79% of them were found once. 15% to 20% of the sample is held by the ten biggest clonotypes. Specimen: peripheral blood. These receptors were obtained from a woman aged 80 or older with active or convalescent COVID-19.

CDR3: CASSFGQGMDEQYF. CDR3 sequence (DNA): TGTGCCAGCAGCTTCGGTCAGGGAATGGACGAGCAGTACTTC. The genes are TRBV5-4 and TRBJ2-7, with TRBD1 as a possible D gene (5 bases). The V and J ends lost 2 bases and 5 bases respectively, with 14 bases between them. Germline CDR1 reads SGHNT; CDR2 reads YYREEE (reference sequence). The CDR3 is 14 residues long.

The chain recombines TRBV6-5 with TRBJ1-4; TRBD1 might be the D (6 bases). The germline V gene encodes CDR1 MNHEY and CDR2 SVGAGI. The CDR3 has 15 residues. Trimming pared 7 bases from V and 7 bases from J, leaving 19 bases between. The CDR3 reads CASIRGAISGEKLFF. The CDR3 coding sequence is TGTGCCAGCATACGGGGGGCGATTTCTGGTGAAAAACTGTTTTTT.